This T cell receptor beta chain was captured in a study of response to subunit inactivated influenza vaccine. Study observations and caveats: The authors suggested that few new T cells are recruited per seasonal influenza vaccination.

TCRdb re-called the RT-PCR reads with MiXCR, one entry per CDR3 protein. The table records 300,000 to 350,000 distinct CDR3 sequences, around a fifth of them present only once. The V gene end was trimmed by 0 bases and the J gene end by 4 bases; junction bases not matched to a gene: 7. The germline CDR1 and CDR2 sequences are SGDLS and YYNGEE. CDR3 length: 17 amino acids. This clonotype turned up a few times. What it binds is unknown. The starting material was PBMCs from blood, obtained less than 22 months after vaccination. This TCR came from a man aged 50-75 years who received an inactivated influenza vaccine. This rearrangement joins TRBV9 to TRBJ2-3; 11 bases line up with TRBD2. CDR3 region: CASSVGLAGSMADTQYF. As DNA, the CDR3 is TGTGCCAGCAGCGTAGGACTAGCGGGGTCCATGGCAGATACGCAGTATTTT.